This T cell receptor beta chain was found in a study of blood T cell repertoires in COVID-19. Background on the study: Donors in the United States, Italy and Spain gave samples during acute or convalescent COVID-19. Sources were T cells, B-cell-depleted T cells, or PBMCs; the material itself was cDNA or gDNA.

The germline V gene encodes CDR1 LNHNV and CDR2 YYDKDF (reference sequence). CDR3 length: 18 amino acids. V was trimmed by 3 bases and J by 3 bases, leaving 22 bases between them. In the authors' workflow: Scientists estimated how many nucleated cells there were by amplifying reference gene primers. The method was immunoSEQ multiplex PCR; TCRdb's version includes in-frame clones alone and lacks a portion of them. V, J and clone size reflect that table, while D and trimming were determined from the DNA. The sample comprises more than 250,000 clones, roughly 87% of which are singletons, and 1% rests with the top ten. The count of this clone is one.

Sequenced: peripheral blood. The TCR comes from a man aged 50-60 years with active or convalescent COVID-19. The genes are TRBV15 and TRBJ2-3; possible D gene TRBD2, 5 bases. The CDR3 here is CATSRGLRSGLATDTQYF. The DNA for the CDR3 is TGTGCCACCAGCAGGGGCCTTCGGAGCGGATTGGCAACAGATACGCAGTATTTT.